This T cell receptor (beta chain) appears in the sequencing data of a study of regulatory T cells in long-lasting Graves disease. Overall study findings and caveats: Having few samples may have compromised the accuracy.

The table lists this clonotype with many counts. Antigen: not known. Building of the TCR beta libraries involved iRepertoire HTBI primers and Arm-PCR of CDR3 regions. Using its own MiXCR run on the multiplex PCR reads, TCRdb lists one record per CDR3 protein. Here the sample spans 360,000 or so distinct CDR3 sequences, roughly 16% being singletons. Time point denoted: newly diagnosed GD, antithyroid drugs for less than 3 months. PBMCs were the source of the RNA used for TCR sequencing. Peripheral blood, at roughly 10 milliliters, went into EDTA tubes. CDR3 size: 14 residues. Trimming removed 2 bases from V and 5 bases from J, with 14 bases in between. Germline CDR1 and CDR2: SGDLS and YYNGEE. This same sample was also part of a study on T cells in Graves' hyperthyroidism and ophthalmopathy. That study adds: HTBI primers drove first-round RT-PCR of the TCR CDR3.

The J gene is TRBJ2-7, the V gene TRBV9; D gene unclear. The receptor was isolated from a young woman with Graves disease. This specimen consisted of peripheral blood mononuclear cells (PBMCs), obtained at new diagnosis, from a patient treated with antithyroid drugs. In nucleotides, the CDR3 is TGTGCCAGCAGCGTCGTCGGAGCCCCCCACGAGCAGTACTTC. This sequence encodes CASSVVGAPHEQYF.